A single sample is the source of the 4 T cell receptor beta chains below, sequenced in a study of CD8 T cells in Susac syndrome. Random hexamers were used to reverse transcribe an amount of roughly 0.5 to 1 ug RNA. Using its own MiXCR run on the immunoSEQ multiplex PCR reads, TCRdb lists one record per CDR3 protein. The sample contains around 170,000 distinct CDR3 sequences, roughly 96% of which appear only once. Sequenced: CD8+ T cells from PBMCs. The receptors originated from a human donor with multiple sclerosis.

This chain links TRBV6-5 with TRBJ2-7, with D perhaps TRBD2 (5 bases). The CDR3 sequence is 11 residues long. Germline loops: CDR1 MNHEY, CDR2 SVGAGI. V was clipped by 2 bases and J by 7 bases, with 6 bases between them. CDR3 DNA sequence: TGTGCCAGCAGTTACGGGGAGGAGCAGTACTTC. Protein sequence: CASSYGEEQYF.

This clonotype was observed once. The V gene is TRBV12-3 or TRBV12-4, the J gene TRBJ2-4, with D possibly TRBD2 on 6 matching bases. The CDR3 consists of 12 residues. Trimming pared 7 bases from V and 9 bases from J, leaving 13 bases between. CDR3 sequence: CASTPTGGIQYF. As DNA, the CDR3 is TGTGCCAGCACCCCGACCGGGGGCATTCAGTACTTC.

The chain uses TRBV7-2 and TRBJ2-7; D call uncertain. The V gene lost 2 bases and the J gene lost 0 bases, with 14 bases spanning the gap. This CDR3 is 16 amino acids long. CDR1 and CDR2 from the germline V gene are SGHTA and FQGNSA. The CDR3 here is CASSLRLPESSYEQYF. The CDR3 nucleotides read TGTGCCAGCAGCTTACGGCTGCCAGAAAGCTCCTACGAGCAGTACTTC.

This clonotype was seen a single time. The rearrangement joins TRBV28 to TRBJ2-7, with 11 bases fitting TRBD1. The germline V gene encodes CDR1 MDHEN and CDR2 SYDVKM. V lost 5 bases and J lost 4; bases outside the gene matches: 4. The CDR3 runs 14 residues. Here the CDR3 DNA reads TGTGCCAGCAGTACGGGACAGGGGGTATACGAGCAGTACTTC. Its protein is CASSTGQGVYEQYF.